The 32 T cell receptor beta chains given below trace back to one sample, sequenced in a study of cytomegalovirus exposure and HLA in healthy donors. TCRdb's table, derived via immunoSEQ multiplex PCR, lists solely in-frame clones and lacks some. This repertoire shows about 140,000 clones, about 95% found once; its top ten account for approximately 2%. Sequences were obtained from PBMCs. The receptors here all came from a man between 18 and 35 years old in good health and CMV-seropositive.

The CDR3 nucleotides are TGTGCCAGTAGTCGCGGGAGGTCAAATGAGCAGTTCTTC. Amino acids: CASSRGRSNEQFF. The chain carries TRBV19 and TRBJ2-1; 8 bases fit TRBD2. Germline CDR1 LNHDA, CDR2 SQIVND (reference sequence). With V trimmed by 5 bases and J by 7 bases, 4 bases remained unmatched. The CDR3 totals 13 residues.

This chain links TRBV4-1 with TRBJ2-7; 10 bases are shared with TRBD2. V lost 2 bases, J lost 3 bases, and 10 bases stayed unmatched. The CDR3 is 17 amino acids. In germline, CDR1 is MGHRA, CDR2 YSYEKL. The CDR3 here is CASSQRGPGLAVYEQYF. The CDR3 DNA reads as TGCGCCAGCAGCCAACGGGGGCCTGGACTAGCGGTCTACGAGCAGTACTTC.

The chain combines TRBV2 with TRBJ1-5; the D is unclear. Germline V gene lookup returns CDR1 SNHLY and CDR2 FYNNEI. This CDR3 comprises 15 residues. Trimming pared 5 bases from V and 0 bases from J, leaving 11 bases between. In nucleotides, the CDR3 is TGTGCCAGCAGTAACCGAGACTCTAGCAATCAGCCCCAGCATTTT. It translates to CASSNRDSSNQPQHF.

This clone showed up just a few times. This chain joins TRBV10-2 and TRBJ2-7, with TRBD2 identical over 10 bases. The CDR3 covers 13 residues. Trimming cost V 6 bases and J 3 bases; bases outside gene matches: 2. Germline V gene data show CDR1 as WSHSY and CDR2 as SAAADI. The CDR3 sequence: CASRGLADYEQYF. The CDR3 DNA follows: TGCGCCAGCAGAGGACTAGCGGACTACGAGCAGTACTTC.

The chain joins TRBV9 to TRBJ2-3; a weak D match, TRBD1 (5 bases). The germline CDR1 and CDR2 sequences are SGDLS and YYNGEE. This CDR3 contains 15 residues. The V end was cut by 0 bases, the J end by 1 base, with 9 bases between. This CDR3 is CASSVEAGRTDTQYF. CDR3 coding DNA: TGTGCCAGCAGCGTAGAAGCAGGGCGCACAGATACGCAGTATTTT.

The rearrangement links TRBV5-4 to TRBJ2-1, with D unclear. Trimming removed 3 bases at V and 2 bases at J, with 9 bases between. Germline CDR1 is SGHNT and CDR2 is YYREEE (reference sequence). This CDR3 is built from 14 residues. The CDR3 nucleotides are TGTGCCAGCAGCTCCCCCCCCACCTACAATGAGCAGTTCTTC. Amino acids: CASSSPPTYNEQFF.

The V call is TRBV10-2, the J call TRBJ2-1; a weak D match, TRBD2 (8 bases). The CDR3 loop spans 18 amino acids. The germline V gene encodes CDR1 WSHSY and CDR2 SAAADI. Deletions cut 6 bases from V and 4 bases from J, with 25 bases between. CDR3 protein: CASSDTSGPQGVYNEQFF. The DNA of the CDR3 is TGCGCCAGCAGCGACACTAGCGGTCCTCAGGGGGTATACAATGAGCAGTTCTTC.

This chain links TRBV30 with TRBJ2-7; 7 bases map to TRBD2. This CDR3 is built from 14 residues. Germline V gene lookup returns CDR1 GTSNPN and CDR2 SVGIG (reference sequence). V was clipped by 4 bases and J by 5 bases; unmatched bases: 11. The CDR3 loop reads CAWTILAGDHEQYF. For the CDR3, the DNA is TGTGCCTGGACCATACTGGCGGGAGACCACGAGCAGTACTTC.

The chain has TRBV5-1 and TRBJ2-1, with a weak D call TRBD2 (5 bases). The CDR3 length is 15 residues. The V gene's germline CDR1 is SGHRS and CDR2 YFSETQ. V was clipped by 5 bases and J by 4 bases, with 16 bases between them. The CDR3 sequence: CASRSQASPYNEQFF. CDR3 coding DNA: TGCGCCAGCAGGTCCCAGGCTAGCCCTTACAATGAGCAGTTCTTC.

The J gene is TRBJ2-5, the V gene TRBV6-1; D unresolved. The V gene lost 7 bases and the J gene lost 2 bases, with 8 bases spanning the gap. The CDR3 has 12 amino acids. Germline CDR1 reads MNHNS; CDR2 reads SASEGT. This chain's CDR3 is CASTEQQETQYF. In DNA, the CDR3 is TGTGCCAGCACGGAACAGCAAGAGACCCAGTACTTC.

The V and J genes are TRBV4-1 and TRBJ2-6; TRBD1 might be the D (6 bases). Per germline, CDR1 MGHRA and CDR2 YSYEKL. The V and J ends lost 4 bases and 0 bases respectively, with 16 bases between them. The CDR3 sequence is 18 residues long. The CDR3 loop reads CASSRDSDSFSGANVLTF. The DNA of the CDR3 is TGCGCCAGCAGCCGGGATTCGGACAGTTTCTCTGGGGCCAACGTCCTGACTTTC.

The chain combines TRBV7-3 with TRBJ1-2; 7 nucleotides line up with TRBD1. This CDR3 spans 15 amino acids. Germline trimming cut 5 bases from V and 7 bases from J; bases unmatched to any gene: 13. Per the germline V gene, CDR1 is SGHTA and CDR2 is FQGTGA. The CDR3 DNA reads TGTGCCAGCAGCGGCCTCTACCGGGACAGTACTGGCTACACCTTC. Its translation: CASSGLYRDSTGYTF.

In DNA, the CDR3 is TGTGCCAGCAGCTCAAACGCGGGAGCCTACAATGAGCAGTTCTTC. Protein: CASSSNAGAYNEQFF. The chain employs TRBV7-2 and TRBJ2-1; 7 nucleotides align to TRBD2. CDR3 length equals 15 residues. Germline V CDR1 and CDR2: SGHTA, FQGNSA. J lost 2 bases, V lost 4 bases, and 5 bases had no gene match.

This clone was picked up one time. The chain recombines TRBV28 with TRBJ1-1; 7 nucleotides agree with TRBD1. V lost 1 base to trimming and J lost 9 bases; unmatched junction nucleotides: 8. Per the germline V gene, CDR1 is MDHEN and CDR2 is SYDVKM. The CDR3 spans 14 residues. The CDR3 region has the DNA TGTGCCAGCAGTTTATCAGGGGGTGTAAGCCAAGCTTTCTTT. Encoded protein: CASSLSGGVSQAFF.

As DNA, the CDR3 is TGTGCCAGCAGCTTGGTAGACAGGGGTGAGACCCAGTACTTC. It yields the protein CASSLVDRGETQYF. V is TRBV5-4 and J is TRBJ2-5; 8 bases agree with TRBD1. The CDR3 extends over 14 amino acids. In germline, CDR1 is SGHNT, CDR2 YYREEE (reference sequence). After removal of 0 bases from V and 5 bases from J, the junction contained 3 bases not matched to a gene. The variable domain in full, with the rest retrieved from reference TRBV5-4 and TRBJ2-5, is ETGVTQSPTHLIKTRGQQVTLRCSSQSGHNTVSWYQQALGQGPQFIFQYYREEENGRGNFPPRFSGLQFPNYSSELNVNALELDDSALYLCASSLVDRGETQYFGPGTRLLVL.

This rearrangement joins TRBV28 to TRBJ2-7; 8 bases align to TRBD1. This CDR3 is built from 14 residues. The V and J ends lost 4 bases and 2 bases, in that order; junction bases with no gene match: 4. From germline, CDR1 is MDHEN and CDR2 SYDVKM. CDR3 in DNA: TGTGCCAGCAGTTGGCCGGGACAGGCCTACGAGCAGTACTTC. This codes for CASSWPGQAYEQYF.

The chain links TRBV9 to TRBJ1-1, with 7 bases that match TRBD1. This CDR3 has 14 residues. V lost 3 bases and J lost 3; bases outside the gene matches: 5. CDR1 and CDR2 (germline): SGDLS, YYNGEE. CDR3 DNA: TGTGCCAGCAGCGCCGACAGGGACCACACTGAAGCTTTCTTT. Translated, it gives CASSADRDHTEAFF.

The chain joins TRBV28 to TRBJ2-7; no clear D gene. Per the germline V gene, CDR1 is MDHEN and CDR2 is SYDVKM. There are 11 residues in the CDR3. This chain's CDR3 is CARDPSYEQYF. The CDR3 coding sequence is TGTGCTCGCGATCCTTCCTACGAGCAGTACTTC.

The rearrangement joins TRBV28 to TRBJ2-3; 7 bases agree with TRBD1. The V segment lost 6 bases and the J segment 5 bases; nucleotides outside the gene matches: 2. There are 12 residues in the CDR3. The germline V gene has CDR1 MDHEN and CDR2 SYDVKM. CDR3 loop: CASRTGKDTQYF. The DNA of the CDR3 is TGTGCCAGCAGGACAGGGAAAGATACGCAGTATTTT.

The chain carries TRBV2 and TRBJ2-3; D unclear. The CDR3 is made up of 14 amino acids. Germline lookup yields CDR1 SNHLY and CDR2 FYNNEI. Trimming cost V 4 bases and J 4 bases, with 12 bases left between them. CDR3 sequence reads: CASSGSLESDTQYF. For the CDR3, the DNA is TGTGCCAGCAGTGGATCCCTAGAATCAGATACGCAGTATTTT.

The rearrangement uses TRBV28 and TRBJ2-5; D is possibly TRBD2 (6 bases). Trimming cost V 4 bases and J 1 base, with 19 bases left between them. Germline values: CDR1 MDHEN, CDR2 SYDVKM. CDR3 length: 17 amino acids. CDR3 sequence: CASSSITGVWSQETQYF. The CDR3 nucleotides are TGTGCCAGCAGTTCGATCACGGGGGTTTGGAGCCAAGAGACCCAGTACTTC.

The V gene is TRBV28, the J gene TRBJ1-5; 7 nucleotides align to TRBD1. This CDR3 region has 15 residues. The V gene end was trimmed by 7 bases and the J gene end by 3 bases; junction bases not matched to a gene: 9. Per germline, CDR1 MDHEN and CDR2 SYDVKM. CDR3 residues: CASTERGQPNQPQHF. The CDR3 DNA reads TGTGCCAGCACCGAAAGGGGACAGCCCAATCAGCCCCAGCATTTT.

The gene calls are TRBV2 and TRBJ2-7; maybe TRBD2 (5 bases). The V gene lost 1 base and the J gene lost 2 bases, with 9 bases spanning the gap. The CDR3 runs to 14 residues. The V gene's germline CDR1 is SNHLY and CDR2 FYNNEI. CDR3 DNA: TGTGCCAGCAGTGAAGGGGAGATCACCTACGAGCAGTACTTC. Amino acids: CASSEGEITYEQYF.

The genes are TRBV30 and TRBJ2-3, with 9 bases that match TRBD2. The CDR3 runs 16 residues. Germline values: CDR1 GTSNPN, CDR2 SVGIG (reference sequence). V shed 1 base, J shed 1 base, and the junction held 6 bases outside the gene matches. CDR3 in DNA: TGTGCCTGGAGTGCTCCCCGGACTAGCGGCACAGATACGCAGTATTTT. This codes for CAWSAPRTSGTDTQYF. The full variable domain, its missing parts supplied by reference TRBV30 and TRBJ2-3, is SQTIHQWPATLVQPVGSPLSLECTVEGTSNPNLYWYRQAAGRGLQLLFYSVGIGQISSEVPQNLSASRPQDRQFILSSKKLLLSDSGFYLCAWSAPRTSGTDTQYFGPGTRLTVL.

The J gene is TRBJ1-1, the V gene TRBV7-9; TRBD1 matches at 7 bases. With 1 base clipped from V and 10 bases from J, the junction kept 6 bases outside the gene matches. This CDR3 has 13 amino acids. Per the germline V gene, CDR1 is SEHNR and CDR2 is FQNEAQ (reference sequence). CDR3 in amino acids: CASSLGDRPGAFF. The CDR3 nucleotides are TGTGCCAGCAGCTTAGGGGACAGACCTGGAGCTTTCTTT.

This chain links TRBV2 with TRBJ2-1; 14 bases line up with TRBD2. The junction had 9 bases not matched to a gene; V was cut back by 5 bases and J by 12 bases. The CDR3 runs 15 residues. CDR1 is SNHLY, CDR2 FYNNEI, per germline. The DNA for the CDR3 is TGTGCCAGCAGTCCTCCCGGGACTAGCGGGAGACGGCAGTTCTTC. It translates to CASSPPGTSGRRQFF. Drawing the rest from reference TRBV2 and TRBJ2-1, the complete variable domain is EPEVTQTPSHQVTQMGQEVILRCVPISNHLYFYWYRQILGQKVEFLVSFYNNEISEKSEIFDDQFSVERPDGSNFTLKIRSTKLEDSAMYFCASSPPGTSGRRQFFGPGTRLTVL.

CDR3 nucleotides: TGTGCCTCCGGGGAGGAGGTCACAGATACGCAGTATTTT. This sequence encodes CASGEEVTDTQYF. This sequence joins TRBV30 and TRBJ2-3; D is possibly TRBD2 (6 bases). Trimming stripped 7 bases from V and 2 bases from J, with 13 bases between. The CDR3 has 13 residues. Looked up from germline, CDR1 is GTSNPN and CDR2 is SVGIG (reference sequence).

The genes are TRBV28 and TRBJ1-6; no clear D. Trimming stripped 5 bases from V and 10 bases from J, with 15 bases between. The CDR3 runs 14 residues. The germline CDR1 and CDR2 sequences are MDHEN and SYDVKM. Here the CDR3 reads CASSPRGFGSPLHF. The CDR3 region has the DNA TGTGCCAGCAGTCCACGCGGGTTCGGATCACCCCTCCACTTT.

This chain connects TRBV28 to TRBJ1-1; D call uncertain. The CDR3 is 16 residues long. Germline loops: CDR1 MDHEN, CDR2 SYDVKM. With 3 bases removed from V and 1 base from J, the gap between germline ends came to 15 bases. The chain's CDR3 is CASSFWLRGRNTEAFF. For the CDR3, the DNA is TGTGCCAGCAGTTTCTGGCTTCGAGGGCGGAACACTGAAGCTTTCTTT. Full variable domain (outside the CDR3, taken from reference TRBV28 and TRBJ1-1): DVKVTQSSRYLVKRTGEKVFLECVQDMDHENMFWYRQDPGLGLRLIYFSYDVKMKEKGDIPEGYSVSREKKERFSLILESASTNQTSMYLCASSFWLRGRNTEAFFGQGTRLTVV.

The CDR3 nucleotides read TGTGCCACCAGCAGCGACTTAGCGGGGAGCTCCTACAATGAGCAGTTCTTC. Amino acid sequence: CATSSDLAGSSYNEQFF. V is TRBV15 and J is TRBJ2-1, with 8 positions matching TRBD2. The CDR3 is made up of 17 amino acids. Germline V gene lookup returns CDR1 LNHNV and CDR2 YYDKDF (reference sequence). Trimming took 3 bases from V and 0 from J; bases not matched to a gene: 7.

V usage is TRBV11-2 and J usage is TRBJ2-7, with TRBD1 matching over 9 bases. With V trimmed by 4 bases and J by 0 bases, 4 bases remained unmatched. The CDR3 extends over 15 amino acids. From germline, CDR1 is SGHAT and CDR2 FQNNGV. The CDR3 nucleotides read TGTGCCAGCAGCTGGGGACAGGGCGACTCCTACGAGCAGTACTTC. Protein sequence: CASSWGQGDSYEQYF.

This clone has a handful of counts. The chain couples TRBV28 to TRBJ2-7; 11 bases agree with TRBD2. Germline CDR1 reads MDHEN; CDR2 reads SYDVKM. This CDR3 spans 16 amino acids. V shed 6 bases, J shed 2 bases, and the junction held 9 bases outside the gene matches. CDR3 nucleotide sequence: TGTGCCAGCAGCTCCGCCCGACTAGCGGGGACCTACGAGCAGTACTTC. It translates to CASSSARLAGTYEQYF.